Following are 22 T cell receptor beta chains from one sample sequenced in a study of shared clonotypes between healthy human individuals. Some clones are missing from TCRdb's copy, which holds only in-frame ones; the method was immunoSEQ multiplex PCR. The sample lists some 1,100,000 clones, around 78% occurring once. The material sequenced was memory CD4+ T cells from PBMCs. Specified subset: CD45RA-negative fraction. These receptors all stem from a man between 18 and 29 years old in good health. Some clones in this sample may be carry-over from other donors' samples.

The CDR3 nucleotides read TGTGCCAGCTCACCACTCTCTAGTGGGACAGGGCAAAGCTACACCTTC. Translating gives CASSPLSSGTGQSYTF. This chain uses TRBV18 with TRBJ1-2; TRBD1 matches at 9 bases. The CDR3 covers 16 residues. Germline values: CDR1 KGHSH, CDR2 LQKENI. V lost 1 base and J lost 9; bases outside the gene matches: 12. The full variable domain, in which reference TRBV18 and TRBJ1-2 provide the parts outside the CDR3, is NAGVMQNPRHLVRRRGQEARLRCSPMKGHSHVYWYRQLPEEGLKFMVYLQKENIIDESGMPKERFSAEFPKEGPSILRIQQVVRGDSAAYFCASSPLSSGTGQSYTFGSGTRLTVV.

The chain links TRBV21-1 to TRBJ2-1; no DNA check was done on the table's D call, TRBD1. TRBV21-1 is annotated as a pseudogene. The CDR3 totals 16 residues. CDR3 coding DNA: TGTGCCAGCAGCCCTCGACAGGGGGAGGCCTACAATGAGCAGTTCTTC. It encodes CASSPRQGEAYNEQFF.

This rearrangement joins TRBV6-5 to TRBJ1-2; perhaps TRBD1 as D (6 bases). V lost 6 bases and J lost 7, with 15 bases in between. CDR3 length equals 13 residues. Germline lookup yields CDR1 MNHEY and CDR2 SVGAGI. This CDR3 reads CASRPSRGGGYTF. As DNA, the CDR3 is TGTGCCAGCAGGCCGAGCCGAGGGGGTGGCTACACCTTC.

The genes are TRBV25-1 and TRBJ1-3; D remains ambiguous. Germline CDR1 is MGHDK and CDR2 is SYGVNS. There are 15 residues in the CDR3. V was pared by 7 bases and J by 2 bases, with 15 bases between. The CDR3 DNA reads TGTGCCAGCACTGACGTCCGCGGTCCTGGAAACACCATATATTTT. Its translation is CASTDVRGPGNTIYF.

This clone came up a few times. This chain links TRBV11-2 with TRBJ1-2; tentatively, D is TRBD1 (5 bases). CDR3 length: 15 amino acids. Germline V gene sequence: CDR1 SGHAT, CDR2 FQNNGV. V dropped 1 base and J dropped 3 bases, with 12 bases sitting between them. The chain's CDR3 is CASSLGTLRDYGYTF. The CDR3 DNA follows: TGTGCCAGCAGCTTAGGGACCCTCAGGGACTATGGCTACACCTTC.

This chain connects TRBV18 to TRBJ1-2; possible D gene TRBD1, 5 bases. Germline values: CDR1 KGHSH, CDR2 LQKENI. This CDR3 contains 16 residues. The V end was cut by 3 bases, the J end by 0 bases, with 14 bases between. The CDR3 reads CASSPLPTDANYGYTF. CDR3 DNA sequence: TGTGCCAGCTCACCCCTCCCGACAGACGCTAACTATGGCTACACCTTC.

The chain has TRBV10-1 and TRBJ2-2, with D unclear. V lost 5 bases, J lost 2 bases, and 3 bases lay in between. This CDR3 contains 12 residues. The germline V gene has CDR1 WNHNN and CDR2 SYGVQD (reference sequence). CDR3 region: CASSRNTGELFF. In DNA, the CDR3 is TGCGCCAGCAGTCGAAACACCGGGGAGCTGTTTTTT.

A few counts support this clone. This rearrangement joins TRBV7-6 to TRBJ1-1; 7 bases are a match to TRBD1. The germline gives CDR1 SGHVS, CDR2 FNYEAQ. Germline trimming cut 3 bases from V and 7 bases from J; bases unmatched to any gene: 8. The CDR3 runs 14 residues. This chain's CDR3 is CASSFGRGQGEAFF. The DNA for the CDR3 is TGTGCCAGCAGCTTCGGTAGGGGGCAGGGTGAAGCTTTCTTT.

This clone was seen just once. The rearrangement uses TRBV25-1 and TRBJ1-1; 9 bases are a match to TRBD1. The CDR3 is made up of 14 amino acids. The V gene's germline CDR1 is MGHDK and CDR2 SYGVNS. With V trimmed by 3 bases and J by 5 bases, 4 bases remained unmatched. For the CDR3, the DNA is TGTGCCAGCAGTGACCTGACAGGGGGGACTGAAGCTTTCTTT. Its protein is CASSDLTGGTEAFF.

This clone has a single count. Its ends do not fully match the called genes, so a read error is possible. The genes are TRBV7-2 and TRBJ2-4; tentatively, D is TRBD1 or TRBD2 (5 bases each). The germline gives CDR1 SGHTA, CDR2 FQGNSA. This CDR3 is built from 13 residues. CDR3 nucleotide sequence: TGTGCCAGCAGCTTAGATTTTTTCGGGGACCCGGTGTTC. Amino acids: CASSLDFFGDPVF.

This clone was seen only a few times. The V call is TRBV12-5, the J call TRBJ2-3; 9 bases fit TRBD2. The CDR3 totals 15 residues. V dropped 7 bases and J dropped 5; count of bases not matched to a gene: 10. Germline loops: CDR1 LGHNT, CDR2 FRNRAP. The CDR3 region is CASAYSGRKGDTQYF. The CDR3 DNA sequence: TGTGCTAGTGCCTATAGCGGGAGAAAAGGAGATACGCAGTATTTT. Based on the CDR3 plus reference TRBV12-5 and TRBJ2-3, the full variable domain is DARVTQTPRHKVTEMGQEVTMRCQPILGHNTVFWYRQTMMQGLELLAYFRNRAPLDDSGMPKDRFSAEMPDATLATLKIQPSEPRDSAVYFCASAYSGRKGDTQYFGPGTRLTVL.

This clone was seen more than once but under ten times. This chain joins TRBV6-6 and TRBJ2-1; perhaps TRBD2 as D (6 bases). V gave up 6 bases and J gave up 0 bases, with 15 bases separating them. Germline V gives CDR1 MNHNY, CDR2 SVGAGI (reference sequence). CDR3 size: 16 residues. The CDR3 DNA follows: TGTGCCAGCAGAATGGCTAGCGTCGGCTCCTACAATGAGCAGTTCTTC. Translated, it gives CASRMASVGSYNEQFF.

The CDR3 here is CASSRQERETQYF. CDR3 DNA sequence: TGTGCCAGCAGCCGACAGGAACGCGAGACCCAGTACTTC. The chain joins TRBV7-9 to TRBJ2-5, with a tentative D call TRBD1 (6 bases). V lost 5 bases and J 5 bases, leaving 12 bases between the germline ends. The CDR3 covers 13 residues. Germline lookup yields CDR1 SEHNR and CDR2 FQNEAQ (reference sequence).

Points on this clone: A much larger clone lies a single base off, so this may be a read error. This chain connects TRBV7-2 to TRBJ2-1; 9 bases fit TRBD2. The CDR3 is made up of 12 amino acids. Germline CDR1 and CDR2: SGHTA and FQGNSA. The junction had 0 bases not matched to a gene; V was cut back by 2 bases and J by 10 bases. Here the CDR3 reads CASSLLAGEQFF. CDR3 sequence (DNA): TGTGCCAGCAGCTTACTAGCGGGGGAGCAGTTCTTC.

This chain joins TRBV5-1 and TRBJ2-1; 7 bases match TRBD2. The CDR3 has 15 residues. CDR1 is SGHRS and CDR2 is YFSETQ in the germline V gene. The junction had 8 bases not matched to a gene; V was cut back by 3 bases and J by 5 bases. The CDR3 DNA sequence: TGCGCCAGCAGCTCGGGCTCTAGCGGTAACAATGAGCAGTTCTTC. Translating gives CASSSGSSGNNEQFF.

The chain carries TRBV6-5 and TRBJ2-7; 9 bases are shared with TRBD2. Per germline, CDR1 MNHEY and CDR2 SVGAGI. The CDR3 runs to 15 residues. V was pared by 5 bases and J by 2 bases, with 7 bases of the junction left unmatched. The CDR3 coding sequence is TGTGCCAGCAGTGCCATAGCGGGAGCGACCTACGAGCAGTACTTC. It codes for CASSAIAGATYEQYF.

V usage is TRBV6-1 and J usage is TRBJ2-7, with D perhaps TRBD2 (5 bases). The CDR3 has 13 amino acids. The ends were cut back, 4 bases at V and 7 bases at J, with 14 bases in the middle. CDR1 and CDR2 from the germline V gene are MNHNS and SASEGT. CDR3 sequence reads: CASSGTMRVEQYF. CDR3 nucleotide sequence: TGTGCCAGCAGTGGCACGATGCGGGTGGAGCAGTACTTC.

The rearrangement joins TRBV28 to TRBJ2-5; the match to TRBD1 covers 8 bases. The germline V gene has CDR1 MDHEN and CDR2 SYDVKM. J gave up 5 bases and V 3 bases, and 8 bases lay outside the gene matches. CDR3 length: 15 residues. The CDR3 region has the DNA TGTGCCAGCAGTTTCGCAGGGGGCTTGCGGGAGACCCAGTACTTC. Translated: CASSFAGGLRETQYF.

The chain combines TRBV28 with TRBJ2-2, with 10 bases that match TRBD1. J lost 4 bases, V lost 3 bases, and 5 bases had no gene match. CDR3 length equals 16 residues. CDR1 and CDR2 from the germline V gene are MDHEN and SYDVKM. The CDR3 region has the DNA TGTGCCAGCAGTTTTTGGACAGGGGGTAGCACCGGGGAGCTGTTTTTT. This sequence encodes CASSFWTGGSTGELFF.

In its sample, this clone was seen many times. The V gene is TRBV7-8, the J gene TRBJ2-6; the D is unclear. V was cut by 4 bases and J by 0 bases, with 10 bases left in between. This CDR3 has 16 amino acids. CDR1 is SGHVS, CDR2 FQNEAQ, per germline. The CDR3 DNA follows: TGTGCCAGCAGCTGGCCTGTTTCCTCTGGGGCCAACGTCCTGACTTTC. Translated, it gives CASSWPVSSGANVLTF.

Here the CDR3 DNA reads TGTGCCAGCAGCCCACCCGGGACAGTCGACACCGGGGAGCTGTTTTTT. This gives the protein CASSPPGTVDTGELFF. This chain connects TRBV7-9 to TRBJ2-2; 7 bases agree with TRBD1. J gave up 3 bases and V 5 bases, and 9 bases lay outside the gene matches. CDR1 and CDR2 (germline): SEHNR, FQNEAQ (reference sequence). This CDR3 comprises 16 residues. The whole variable domain, remainder taken from reference TRBV7-9 and TRBJ2-2, is DTGVSQNPRHKITKRGQNVTFRCDPISEHNRLYWYRQTLGQGPEFLTYFQNEAQLEKSRLLSDRFSAERPKGSFSTLEIQRTEQGDSAMYLCASSPPGTVDTGELFFGEGSRLTVL.

As to this clone: The same CDR3 can be traced to other DNA sequences in this sample. The J gene is TRBJ2-1, the V gene TRBV9, with 9 bases aligning to TRBD2. Germline assignment: CDR1 SGDLS and CDR2 YYNGEE. The CDR3 is made up of 15 amino acids. V dropped 2 bases and J dropped 0; count of bases not matched to a gene: 0. For the CDR3, the DNA is TGTGCCAGCAGCGTTAGCGGGAGCTCCTACAATGAGCAGTTCTTC. Protein: CASSVSGSSYNEQFF.